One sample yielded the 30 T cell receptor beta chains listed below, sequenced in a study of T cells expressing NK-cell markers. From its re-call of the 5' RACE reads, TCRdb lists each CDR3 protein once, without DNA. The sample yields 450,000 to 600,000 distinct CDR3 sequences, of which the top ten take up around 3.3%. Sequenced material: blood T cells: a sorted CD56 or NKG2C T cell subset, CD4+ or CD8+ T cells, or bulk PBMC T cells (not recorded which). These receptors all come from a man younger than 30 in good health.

The CDR3 reads CASSLTGRISGYTF. V usage is TRBV12-3 or TRBV12-4 and J usage is TRBJ1-2; there is no DNA to check the TCRdb D call of TRBD1. This CDR3 is built from 14 residues.

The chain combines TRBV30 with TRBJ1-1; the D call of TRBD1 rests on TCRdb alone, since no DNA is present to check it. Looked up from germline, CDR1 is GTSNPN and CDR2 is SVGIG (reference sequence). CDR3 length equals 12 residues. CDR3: CALTQAGHGAFF.

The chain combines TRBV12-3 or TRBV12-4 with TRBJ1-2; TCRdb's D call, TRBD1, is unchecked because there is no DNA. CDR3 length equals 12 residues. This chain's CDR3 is CASSVDRHGYTF.

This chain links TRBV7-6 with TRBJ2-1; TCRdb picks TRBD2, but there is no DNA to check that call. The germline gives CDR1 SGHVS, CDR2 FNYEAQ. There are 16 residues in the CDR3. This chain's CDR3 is CASSNRPGTRVTEQFF.

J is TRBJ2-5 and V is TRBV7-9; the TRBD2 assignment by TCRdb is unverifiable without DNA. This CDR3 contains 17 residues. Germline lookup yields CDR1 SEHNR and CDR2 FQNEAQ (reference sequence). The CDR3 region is CASSYGLAGGLGETQYF.

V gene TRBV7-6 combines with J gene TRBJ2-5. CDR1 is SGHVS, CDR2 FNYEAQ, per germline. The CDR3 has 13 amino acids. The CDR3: CASSVLGQETQYF.

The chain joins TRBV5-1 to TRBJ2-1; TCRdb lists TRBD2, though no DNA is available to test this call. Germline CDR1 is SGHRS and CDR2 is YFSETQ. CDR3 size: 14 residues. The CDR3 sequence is CASCGLAGVYEQFF.

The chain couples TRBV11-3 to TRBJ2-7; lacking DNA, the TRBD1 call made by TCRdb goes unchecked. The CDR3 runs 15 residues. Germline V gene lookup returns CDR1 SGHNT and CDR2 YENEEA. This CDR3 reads CASSAKQGGTREQYF.

CDR3 protein: CASSLRDEQETQYF. The chain carries TRBV7-8 and TRBJ2-5; absent DNA, TCRdb's TRBD1 call cannot be checked. This CDR3 spans 14 amino acids. In germline, CDR1 is SGHVS, CDR2 FQNEAQ.

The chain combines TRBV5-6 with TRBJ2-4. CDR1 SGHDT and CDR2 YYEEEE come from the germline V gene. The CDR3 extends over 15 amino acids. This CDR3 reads CASSLSADAKNIQYF. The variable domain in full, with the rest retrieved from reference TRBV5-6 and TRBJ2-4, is DAGVTQSPTHLIKTRGQQVTLRCSPKSGHDTVSWYQQALGQGPQFIFQYYEEEERQRGNFPDRFSGHQFPNYSSELNVNALLLGDSALYLCASSLSADAKNIQYFGAGTRLSVL.

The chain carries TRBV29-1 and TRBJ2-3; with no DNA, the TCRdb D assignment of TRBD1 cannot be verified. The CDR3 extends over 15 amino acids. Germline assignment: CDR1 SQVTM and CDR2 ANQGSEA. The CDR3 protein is CSVERQGVKGDTQYF.

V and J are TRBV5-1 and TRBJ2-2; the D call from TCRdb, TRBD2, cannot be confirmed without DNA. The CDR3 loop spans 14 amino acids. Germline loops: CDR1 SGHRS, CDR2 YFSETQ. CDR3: CASEVLAGAGELFF.

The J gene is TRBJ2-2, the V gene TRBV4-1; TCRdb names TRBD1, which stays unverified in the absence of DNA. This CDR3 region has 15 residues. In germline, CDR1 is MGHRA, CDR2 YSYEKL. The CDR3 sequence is CASSQPPAGAGELFF.

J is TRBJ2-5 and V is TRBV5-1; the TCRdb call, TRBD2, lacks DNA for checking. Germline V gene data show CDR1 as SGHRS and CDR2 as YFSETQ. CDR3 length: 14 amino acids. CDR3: CASSLDGLRETQYF.

The CDR3 spells CASSYQGSDGYTF. The chain combines TRBV18 with TRBJ1-2; TCRdb indicates TRBD1, and absent DNA this call remains unverified. The CDR3 totals 13 residues. Per the germline V gene, CDR1 is KGHSH and CDR2 is LQKENI.

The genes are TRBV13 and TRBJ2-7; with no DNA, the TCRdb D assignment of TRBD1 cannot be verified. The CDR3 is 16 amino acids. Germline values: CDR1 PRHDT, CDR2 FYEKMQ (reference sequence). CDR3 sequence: CASSLGRRQGTYEQYF.

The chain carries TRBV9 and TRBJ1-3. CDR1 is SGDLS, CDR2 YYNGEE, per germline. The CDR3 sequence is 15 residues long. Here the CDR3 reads CASSVDGGSMNTIYF.

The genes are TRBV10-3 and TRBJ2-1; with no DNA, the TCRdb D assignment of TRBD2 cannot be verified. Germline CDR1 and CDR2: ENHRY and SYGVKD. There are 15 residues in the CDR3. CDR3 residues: CAIRPRAGAADEQFF.

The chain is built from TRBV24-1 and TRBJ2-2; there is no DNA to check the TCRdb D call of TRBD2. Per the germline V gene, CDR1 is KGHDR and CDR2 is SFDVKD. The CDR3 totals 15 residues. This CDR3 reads CATKGTSGSTGELFF.

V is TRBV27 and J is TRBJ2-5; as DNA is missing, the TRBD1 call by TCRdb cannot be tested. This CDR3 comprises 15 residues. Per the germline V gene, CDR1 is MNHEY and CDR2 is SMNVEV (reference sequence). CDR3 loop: CASSFIGTGAETQYF.

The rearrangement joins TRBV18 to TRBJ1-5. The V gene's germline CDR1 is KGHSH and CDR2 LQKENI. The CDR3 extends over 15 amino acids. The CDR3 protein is CASSPVWVGNQPQHF.

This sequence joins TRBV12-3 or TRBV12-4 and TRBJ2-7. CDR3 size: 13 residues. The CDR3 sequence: CAIRTLPTYEQYF.

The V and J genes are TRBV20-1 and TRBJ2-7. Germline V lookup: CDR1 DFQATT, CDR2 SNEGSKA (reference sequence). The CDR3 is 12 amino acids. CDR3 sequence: CSATSQTYEQYF.

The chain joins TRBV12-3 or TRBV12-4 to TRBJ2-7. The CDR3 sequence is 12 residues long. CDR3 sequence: CASSSSTYEQYF.

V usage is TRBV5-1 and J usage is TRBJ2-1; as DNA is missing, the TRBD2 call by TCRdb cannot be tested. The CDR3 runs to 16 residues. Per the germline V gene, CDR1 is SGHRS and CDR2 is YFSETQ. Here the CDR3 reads CASSPEGLAGGNEQFF.

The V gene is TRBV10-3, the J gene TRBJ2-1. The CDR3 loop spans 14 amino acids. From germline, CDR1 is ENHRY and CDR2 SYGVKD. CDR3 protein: CAISDGVTPNEQFF.

CDR3 sequence: CASSQGVRTGDGYTF. The chain carries TRBV4-3 and TRBJ1-2; checking the TCRdb D call of TRBD1 is not possible without DNA. The CDR3 totals 15 residues. Germline CDR1 LGHNA, CDR2 YSLEER.

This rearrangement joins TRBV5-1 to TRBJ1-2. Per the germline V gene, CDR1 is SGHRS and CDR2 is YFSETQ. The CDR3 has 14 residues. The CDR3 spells CASSSRTQNPGYTF.

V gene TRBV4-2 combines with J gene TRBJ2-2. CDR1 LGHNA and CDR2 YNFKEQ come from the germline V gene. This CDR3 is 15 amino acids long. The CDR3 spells CASSQGATATGELFF.

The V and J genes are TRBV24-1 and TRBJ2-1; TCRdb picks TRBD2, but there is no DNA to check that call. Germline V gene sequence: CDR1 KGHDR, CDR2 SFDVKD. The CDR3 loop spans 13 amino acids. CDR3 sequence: CASGGDVDNEQFF.